Sequencing of this T cell receptor (beta chain) was carried out in a study of T-cell reconstitution after alpha-beta-depleted transplantation in children. Study observations and caveats: The study reportedly traced alpha-beta T cells about two months after transplant to several hundred expanded graft clones. The authors attributed T-cell counts and diversity one year after transplant mostly to newly produced T cells. Some patients owed their high day-60 TCRbeta diversity to surviving recipient T cells and thymic progenitors.

Unique molecular identifiers were incorporated when the TCRbeta library was constructed. TCRdb redid the calling of the PCR reads with MiXCR, one entry per CDR3 protein. The sample contains approximately 97,000 distinct CDR3 sequences, roughly 7.1% of which appear only once. In this sample, this clonotype turned up many times. As yet, its antigen is unknown. This receptor was obtained from a boy aged 2 to 10 with acute lymphoblastic leukemia, due to receive a stem cell transplant. The sample consisted of PBMCs, taken before TCRalphabeta/CD19-depleted stem cell transplant.

The CDR3 spells CASSSERGVQETQYF. The DNA for the CDR3 is TGTGCCAGCAGCTCCGAGCGGGGGGTACAAGAGACCCAGTACTTC. The chain recombines TRBV7-8 with TRBJ2-5, with TRBD2 matching over 9 bases. Losses at the gene ends were 4 bases for V and 2 bases for J; bases not matched to a gene: 5. The CDR3 consists of 15 residues. The V gene's germline CDR1 is SGHVS and CDR2 FQNEAQ.